This T cell receptor (beta chain) was recorded in a study of blood T cell repertoires in COVID-19. Across the study: Samples taken during acute and convalescent COVID-19 were collected in the United States, Italy and Spain. From T cells, B-cell-depleted T cells, or PBMCs came the material, which was cDNA or gDNA.

Per the study methods: Scientists estimated how many nucleated cells there were by amplifying reference gene primers. Data came from immunoSEQ multiplex PCR; TCRdb stores just in-frame clones and leaves some out. V, J and clone size derive from that table, while D and trimming were established from the DNA sequence. The sample contains 250,000 to 300,000 clones, over 75% of which appear only once. This CDR3 is 16 amino acids long. Germline CDR1 LNHDA, CDR2 SQIVND (reference sequence). The J segment lost 1 base and the V segment lost 3 bases, leaving 7 bases of the junction unmatched. Material for sequencing was peripheral blood. The chain uses TRBV19 and TRBJ1-1; 8 bases are a match to TRBD1. The receptor was derived from a man aged 50-60 years with active or convalescent COVID-19. Here the CDR3 DNA reads TGTGCCAGTAGTATTCAGGCGGGACAGGCGAACACTGAAGCTTTCTTT. Translated, it gives CASSIQAGQANTEAFF.